The 15 T cell receptor beta chains below come from one sample, sequenced in a study of cytomegalovirus exposure and HLA in healthy donors. PCR was performed using 60 Vbeta and 13 Jbeta primers. Only in-frame clones appear in the TCRdb table, and some are missing; sequencing was by immunoSEQ multiplex PCR. The table records 130,000 to 150,000 clones, 60% to 80% of them present only once. Sequences were obtained from PBMCs. The receptors were gathered from a male donor in good health and CMV-seronegative.

The chain has TRBV5-4 and TRBJ1-1; TRBD1 matches 8 bases. The germline gives CDR1 SGHNT, CDR2 YYREEE (reference sequence). Germline trimming cut 6 bases from V and 0 bases from J; bases unmatched to any gene: 4. This CDR3 is built from 14 residues. CDR3 nucleotide sequence: TGTGCCAGCACCCGGACAGGGTTGAACACTGAAGCTTTCTTT. This codes for CASTRTGLNTEAFF.

The chain combines TRBV10-3 with TRBJ2-7, with 12 bases fitting TRBD2. This CDR3 region has 17 residues. CDR1 and CDR2 (germline): ENHRY, SYGVKD. The junction had 7 bases not matched to a gene; V was cut back by 2 bases and J by 2 bases. CDR3 region: CAISERLAGVQTYEQYF. CDR3 bases: TGTGCCATCAGTGAGAGACTAGCGGGAGTACAAACCTACGAGCAGTACTTC.

The genes are TRBV5-4 and TRBJ2-5, with 10 bases lining up with TRBD1. The end of the DNA aligns better with TRBJ2-7, so the J call may be wrong. The CDR3 spans 15 residues. Germline CDR1 reads SGHNT; CDR2 reads YYREEE (reference sequence). The CDR3 DNA sequence: TGTGCCAGCAGCTCCGGACAGGGGGTAATCTACGAGCAGTACTTC. Translating it yields CASSSGQGVIYEQYF.

This chain joins TRBV18 and TRBJ2-5, with 8 positions matching TRBD1. The J call may be in error: the DNA end matches TRBJ2-7 better. CDR1 is KGHSH and CDR2 is LQKENI in the germline V gene. This CDR3 has 15 amino acids. CDR3 loop: CASSPGGDRGYEQYF. The CDR3, as DNA: TGTGCCAGCTCCCCTGGGGGAGACAGGGGTTACGAGCAGTACTTC.

CDR3 in amino acids: CASSDGQLQTNEKLFF. Written as DNA, the CDR3 is TGTGCCAGCAGCGATGGACAGCTGCAGACTAATGAAAAACTGTTTTTT. The chain carries TRBV7-9 and TRBJ1-4, with D maybe TRBD1 (6 bases). Trimming cost V 5 bases and J 2 bases, with 15 bases left between them. CDR1 SEHNR and CDR2 FQNEAQ come from the germline V gene (reference sequence). This CDR3 comprises 16 residues. Filled out from reference TRBV7-9 and TRBJ1-4, the complete variable domain reads DTGVSQNPRHKITKRGQNVTFRCDPISEHNRLYWYRQTLGQGPEFLTYFQNEAQLEKSRLLSDRFSAERPKGSFSTLEIQRTEQGDSAMYLCASSDGQLQTNEKLFFGSGTQLSVL.

The sample holds one count of this clone. V usage is TRBV9 and J usage is TRBJ2-3; TRBD2 agrees at 10 bases. CDR3 size: 13 residues. V lost 9 bases to trimming and J lost 2 bases; unmatched junction nucleotides: 3. CDR1 is SGDLS and CDR2 is YYNGEE in the germline V gene. CDR3 in amino acids: CATTSGTTDTQYF. The CDR3 bases are TGTGCCACAACTAGCGGGACCACAGATACGCAGTATTTT.

This chain connects TRBV6-6 to TRBJ1-1, with a possible D match to TRBD1 (6 bases). Per the germline V gene, CDR1 is MNHNY and CDR2 is SVGAGI (reference sequence). This CDR3 has 13 residues. Trimming stripped 8 bases from V and 6 bases from J, with 16 bases between. The CDR3 sequence is CASHLQQGPEAFF. CDR3 nucleotides: TGTGCCAGCCACCTTCAACAGGGTCCTGAAGCTTTCTTT.

CDR3 sequence (DNA): TGTGCCAGCAGCTTATCCGCCACACATAACACTGAAGCTTTCTTT. Its translation is CASSLSATHNTEAFF. The rearrangement uses TRBV11-1 and TRBJ1-1; D is uncertain. The CDR3 is 15 amino acids. CDR1 SGHAT and CDR2 FQDESV come from the germline V gene (reference sequence). V lost 2 bases and J 2 bases, leaving 12 bases between the germline ends. Using reference TRBV11-1 and TRBJ1-1 for the parts outside the CDR3, the full variable domain is EAEVAQSPRYKITEKSQAVAFWCDPISGHATLYWYRQILGQGPELLVQFQDESVVDDSQLPKDRFSAERLKGVDSTLKIQPAELGDSAMYLCASSLSATHNTEAFFGQGTRLTVV.

This chain uses TRBV18 with TRBJ1-3; D is unclear. Germline CDR1 KGHSH, CDR2 LQKENI. Trimming cost V 3 bases and J 0 bases, with 12 bases left between them. This CDR3 has 16 residues. CDR3 in DNA: TGTGCCAGCTCACCTCCTGGAGGTAGCTCTGGAAACACCATATATTTT. Protein product: CASSPPGGSSGNTIYF. The full variable domain, rest sourced from reference TRBV18 and TRBJ1-3, is NAGVMQNPRHLVRRRGQEARLRCSPMKGHSHVYWYRQLPEEGLKFMVYLQKENIIDESGMPKERFSAEFPKEGPSILRIQQVVRGDSAAYFCASSPPGGSSGNTIYFGEGSWLTVV.

V and J are TRBV7-2 and TRBJ2-1; D perhaps matches TRBD2 (6 bases). Germline V gene data show CDR1 as SGHTA and CDR2 as FQGNSA. The CDR3 runs to 12 residues. Trimming removed 2 bases at V and 11 bases at J, with 10 bases between. For the CDR3, the DNA is TGTGCCAGCAGCTTATACGGGAGACAGCAGTTCTTC. It yields the protein CASSLYGRQQFF.

The chain couples TRBV7-9 to TRBJ2-3; 9 bases agree with TRBD2. With V trimmed by 5 bases and J by 6 bases, 12 bases remained unmatched. The germline gives CDR1 SEHNR, CDR2 FQNEAQ (reference sequence). This CDR3 has 16 residues. The CDR3 DNA follows: TGTGCCAGCAGCCCACCCCGCGGGAGGGCCTTGGATACGCAGTATTTT. It encodes CASSPPRGRALDTQYF.

This clone was observed a single time. The J gene is TRBJ2-7, the V gene TRBV7-8; a weak D match, TRBD1 (6 bases). There are 14 residues in the CDR3. The V end was cut by 5 bases, the J end by 2 bases, with 13 bases between. CDR1 SGHVS and CDR2 FQNEAQ come from the germline V gene. The CDR3 region has the DNA TGTGCCAGCAGCCAACAGGGTAGTACCTACGAGCAGTACTTC. It yields the protein CASSQQGSTYEQYF. The full variable domain, in which reference TRBV7-8 and TRBJ2-7 provide the parts outside the CDR3, is GAGVSQSPRYKVAKRGQDVALRCDPISGHVSLFWYQQALGQGPEFLTYFQNEAQLDKSGLPSDRFFAERPEGSVSTLKIQRTQQEDSAVYLCASSQQGSTYEQYFGPGTRLTVT.

J is TRBJ2-5 and V is TRBV5-1; 7 bases agree with TRBD2. Germline V CDR1 and CDR2: SGHRS, YFSETQ. The CDR3 extends over 13 amino acids. V lost 5 bases to trimming and J lost 3 bases; unmatched junction nucleotides: 4. The CDR3 DNA reads as TGCGCCAGCAGAGATACTAGCGAAGAGACCCAGTACTTC. It specifies CASRDTSEETQYF.

The chain joins TRBV7-9 to TRBJ2-7; 8 bases map to TRBD1. The V segment lost 5 bases and the J segment 1 base; nucleotides outside the gene matches: 4. CDR3 size: 14 residues. Looked up from germline, CDR1 is SEHNR and CDR2 is FQNEAQ (reference sequence). The CDR3 loop is CASSLQGVSYEQYF. The CDR3 nucleotides read TGTGCCAGCAGCCTACAGGGGGTATCCTACGAGCAGTACTTC.

The J gene is TRBJ1-1, the V gene TRBV5-6, with D uncertain. V lost 4 bases and J lost 1, with 14 bases in between. CDR3 length: 15 residues. Germline CDR1 is SGHDT and CDR2 is YYEEEE. DNA of the CDR3: TGTGCCAGCAGCGGTTCGAACAGACCGAACACTGAAGCTTTCTTT. It encodes CASSGSNRPNTEAFF.